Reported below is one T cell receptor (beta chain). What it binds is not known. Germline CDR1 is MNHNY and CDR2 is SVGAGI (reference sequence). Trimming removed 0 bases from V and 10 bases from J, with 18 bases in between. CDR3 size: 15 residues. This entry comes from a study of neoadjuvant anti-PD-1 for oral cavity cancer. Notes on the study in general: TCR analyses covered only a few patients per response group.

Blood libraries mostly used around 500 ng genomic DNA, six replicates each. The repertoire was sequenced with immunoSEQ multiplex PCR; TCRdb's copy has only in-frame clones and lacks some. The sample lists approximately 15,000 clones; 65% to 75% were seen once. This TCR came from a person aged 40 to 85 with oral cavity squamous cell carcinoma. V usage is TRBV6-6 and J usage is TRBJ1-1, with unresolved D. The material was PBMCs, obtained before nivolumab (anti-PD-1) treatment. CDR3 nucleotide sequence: TGTGCCAGCAGTTACTCGAAGGGCAGTGAAGTAGTAGCTTTCTTT. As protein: CASSYSKGSEVVAFF.